This T cell receptor beta chain originates from a study of T cell repertoires in cytomegalovirus infection. Study-wide background: Indications of both CMV infection and matching HLA type were provided by public TCR beta signatures. Study conclusions and caveats: Identification of carriers of CMV plus the relevant HLA was performed using cumulative public TCR beta family frequency.

One entry per CDR3 protein results from TCRdb running MiXCR on the reads. The sample includes about 130,000 distinct CDR3 sequences, over 25% of them seen just once. This clonotype has ten or more counts. Its target is not known. The length of the CDR3 is 11 residues. Germline loops: CDR1 MNHEY, CDR2 SMNVEV (reference sequence). With 6 bases removed from V and 5 bases from J, the gap between germline ends came to 7 bases. The receptor comes from a human donor in good health (CMV status not recorded). Some clones in this sample may be carry-over from other donors' samples. The chain links TRBV27 to TRBJ2-5, with D unresolved. The sample was CD8+ T cells from cultured PBMCs, taken from culture after CMV antigen stimulation. The chain's CDR3 is CASSLGETQYF. DNA for the CDR3: TGTGCCAGCAGCTTAGGGGAGACCCAGTACTTC.